This T cell receptor beta chain was retrieved from a study of T cells in Graves' hyperthyroidism and ophthalmopathy. Uncontrolled infection, other autoimmune disease, pregnancy or lactation led to exclusion. This clonotype turned up a few times. RNA transcripts yielded amplified TCR beta CDR3 regions. TCR CDR3 underwent first-round RT-PCR with the HTBI primer set. TCRdb called the multiplex PCR reads again in MiXCR, with one record for every CDR3 protein. Seen here are roughly 500,000 distinct CDR3 sequences, 46% observed once, and the top ten hold 15% to 20%. V was trimmed by 4 bases and J by 2 bases, leaving 15 bases between them. Germline CDR1 KGHSH, CDR2 LQKENI. The CDR3 is 15 residues long.

The receptor comes from an adult woman with Graves' disease, either hyperthyroidism or ophthalmopathy (not recorded which). The chain couples TRBV18 to TRBJ2-7, with unresolved D. Source material: peripheral blood or thyroid tissue (not recorded which). In DNA form, the CDR3 reads TGTGCCAGCTCACAACCTAGTCAACCTGCCTACGAGCAGTACTTC. Its translation: CASSQPSQPAYEQYF.